What follows is one TCR beta chain and its context. What this receptor recognizes is not known. Base-call qualities are not available, and no considerably larger clone is one nucleotide away. These data originate in a study of T cell responses to AZD1222 COVID-19 vaccine (dated by TCRdb to 2020 to 2022). With regard to the full study: A total of about 240 trial participants underwent TCR sequencing, of whom 207 received two doses of AZD1222 and about 25 received two doses of the MenACWY control vaccine. Trial participants were enrolled into age subgroups of 18-55, 56-69 and 70-plus years, which contained approximately 150, 28 and 58 TCR-sequenced participants, respectively. Paper-wide results and their limitations: Because no day 14 peak-response samples were available, repertoires were characterized only after the peak T cell response. The whole spike protein was spanned by vaccine-associated CD4 TCRs, and dominant responses were seen in regions 160-218 and 743-854. Reportedly, almost half of the unique spike-specific TCRs recognized epitopes lying outside the regions that are mutated in the B.1.351 and B.1.1.7 variants. Conclusions about previously exposed vaccinees are limited because only 5 or 6 AZD1222 recipients were SARS-CoV-2 seropositive at baseline. Participants were mostly white British, with more females than males. The authors suggested clonal diversity may have been underestimated. The 56-69-year group was small, and its depth increase did not reach significance, likely because of low power. A significant rise in spike-specific TCR breadth and depth was observed after two AZD1222 doses relative to day 0 and relative to MenACWY recipients.

The CDR3 regions of human TCRbeta chains were subjected to immunosequencing. Processing in the source paper ran as follows. TCRs in the repertoires were compared against a reference library of SARS-CoV-2-specific TCRs that had been generated with the MIRA antigen-specificity platform. Breadth was defined as the fraction of unique TCRs that were SARS-CoV-2-associated, and depth was defined as the fraction of total T cells that were SARS-CoV-2-associated. Using the MIRA data, each spike-specific TCR was assigned both to the spike region to which the TCR was reactive and to a CD4 or CD8 class. Log10-transformed breadth and depth values were compared by one-way ANOVA with Sidak's multiple comparisons tests. This immuneACCESS table, as held by TCRdb, lists in-frame sequences with V and J called but not all clones. Of the missing ones, under half trace to an unresolved V gene in checked studies; the others have no known cause. The D gene and trimming were derived from the DNA, and the V and J assignments and clone size from that table. Recorded for this sample are 150,000 to 200,000 clones; around 90% of them occurred a single time. The ten largest clones add up to more than 9% of the sample.

The CDR3 holds 19 amino acids from the cysteine to the phenylalanine. Only the CDR3 DNA stays, 57 bases, in frame from base 1. V lost 4 bases and J lost 0 bases; the stretch between them is 22 bases long. CDR1 and CDR2 were assigned from the germline V gene as SGHRS and YFSETQ. Reading the label with the study, this specimen's time point is: about 28 days (+/-7) after the second vaccine dose. AZD1222 recipients given second doses at about 4 weeks or at about 12 weeks were pooled, since spike-specific TCR depth and breadth were not found to differ between the two schedules. Vaccinee samples came from UK trials COV001 and COV002, including a single-blind randomized controlled phase 2/3 trial of AZD1222 (ChAdOx1 nCoV-19) in healthy adults. For TCRbeta chain sequencing, PBMC samples were collected from trial participants at day 0 and at day 28 after the second dose.

The V gene is TRBV5-1 and the J gene is TRBJ1-4; the D gene cannot be named for sure. This specimen consisted of peripheral blood, obtained 28 days after the second AZD1222 dose. This receptor was taken from an adult who received the AZD1222 COVID-19 vaccine. In nucleotide form, the sequence is TGCGCCAGCAGCCCAGTGGGCCGCCGGACGGATGCAACTAATGAAAAACTGTTTTTT. It is translated as CASSPVGRRTDATNEKLFF.